The 17 T cell receptor beta chains reported below all come from one sample, sequenced in a study of blood T cell repertoires in COVID-19. Produced via immunoSEQ multiplex PCR; TCRdb's table is partial and in-frame only. The sample holds about 180,000 clones, under 90% seen once. The sequenced sample was peripheral blood. Every receptor here comes from a human donor in a cohort sampled during active COVID-19.

The J gene is TRBJ1-1, the V gene TRBV3-1 (or the pseudogene TRBV3-2); 7 nucleotides align to TRBD1. J was trimmed by 7 bases and V by 3 bases; bases with no gene match: 8. The germline V gene encodes CDR1 LGHDT and CDR2 YNNKEL (reference sequence). The CDR3 is made up of 14 amino acids. The chain's CDR3 is CASSQVPTGIEAFF. CDR3 nucleotide sequence: TGTGCCAGCAGCCAGGTTCCGACAGGGATTGAAGCTTTCTTT.

The genes are TRBV27 and TRBJ1-2, with D maybe TRBD1 (6 bases). The CDR3 consists of 13 residues. Trimming cost V 2 bases and J 7 bases, with 11 bases left between them. Per the germline V gene, CDR1 is MNHEY and CDR2 is SMNVEV (reference sequence). CDR3 DNA sequence: TGTGCCAGCAGTTTAACAGGGAAGGGTGGCTACACCTTC. The encoded protein is CASSLTGKGGYTF.

This clone was detected only once. The rearrangement uses TRBV19 and TRBJ1-1; D is undetermined. CDR1 is LNHDA and CDR2 is SQIVND in the germline V gene (reference sequence). CDR3 size: 14 residues. The germline V and J ends were trimmed by 3 bases and 0 bases, with 8 bases remaining between them. The CDR3, as DNA: TGTGCCAGTAGTATCGAGGATTTGAACACTGAAGCTTTCTTT. Amino acid sequence: CASSIEDLNTEAFF. The full variable domain, rest sourced from reference TRBV19 and TRBJ1-1, is DGGITQSPKYLFRKEGQNVTLSCEQNLNHDAMYWYRQDPGQGLRLIYYSQIVNDFQKGDIAEGYSVSREKKESFPLTVTSAQKNPTAFYLCASSIEDLNTEAFFGQGTRLTVV.

The chain links TRBV20-1 to TRBJ2-5; 13 bases agree with TRBD2. J lost 2 bases, V lost 3 bases, and 9 bases had no gene match. CDR3 length: 17 residues. From germline, CDR1 is DFQATT and CDR2 SNEGSKA (reference sequence). CDR3 bases: TGCAGTGCTAGTCCTTGGACTAGCGGGGGTGAACAAGAGACCCAGTACTTC. Its translation: CSASPWTSGGEQETQYF.

The rearrangement uses TRBV11-2 and TRBJ2-1; 10 positions agree with TRBD1. This CDR3 has 16 amino acids. V shed 5 bases, J shed 6 bases, and the junction held 10 bases outside the gene matches. CDR1 and CDR2 (germline): SGHAT, FQNNGV. This chain's CDR3 is CASSEWDRGSGNEQFF. CDR3 sequence (DNA): TGTGCCAGCAGCGAATGGGACAGGGGATCTGGCAATGAGCAGTTCTTC.

V gene TRBV5-4 combines with J gene TRBJ2-1, with TRBD2 as a possible D gene (6 bases). The length of the CDR3 is 18 residues. Between the trimmed V and J ends, which lost 4 bases and 4 bases, there was a span of 24 bases. The germline V gene has CDR1 SGHNT and CDR2 YYREEE (reference sequence). The CDR3 region has the DNA TGTGCCAGCAGCCCGGGCGTAGTTGGAGGGCAGCTTTACAATGAGCAGTTCTTC. This translates into CASSPGVVGGQLYNEQFF.

V is TRBV10-2 and J is TRBJ2-3; 7 bases agree with TRBD2. The germline gives CDR1 WSHSY, CDR2 SAAADI. The CDR3 length is 17 residues. CDR3 loop: CATTRGAGTASTDTQYF. The CDR3 DNA reads as TGCGCTACCACTCGGGGAGCGGGGACTGCTAGCACAGATACGCAGTATTTT.

V is TRBV4-1 and J is TRBJ2-7; TRBD1 matches 8 bases. This CDR3 has 16 residues. V gave up 0 bases and J gave up 4 bases; unmatched junction bases: 8. Germline V CDR1 and CDR2: MGHRA, YSYEKL. The CDR3 DNA is TGCGCCAGCAGCCAAGATCAGGGACAGGTTTTATACGAGCAGTACTTC. Its protein product is CASSQDQGQVLYEQYF.

V usage is TRBV13 and J usage is TRBJ2-7; perhaps TRBD2 as D (6 bases). The CDR3 sequence is 15 residues long. Germline CDR1 reads PRHDT; CDR2 reads FYEKMQ (reference sequence). V lost 5 bases and J lost 3, with 17 bases in between. The CDR3 region is CASSPGDRDYYEQYF. The CDR3 DNA sequence: TGTGCCAGCAGCCCGGGGGACCGAGACTACTACGAGCAGTACTTC.

The chain joins TRBV7-9 to TRBJ1-2; D remains ambiguous. In germline, CDR1 is SEHNR, CDR2 FQNEAQ (reference sequence). This CDR3 is 15 amino acids long. The V end was cut by 1 base, the J end by 5 bases, with 14 bases between. In DNA form, the CDR3 reads TGTGCCAGCAGCTTAGTTGATGAGGTCAAATATGGCTACACCTTC. As protein: CASSLVDEVKYGYTF.

CDR3 nucleotides: TGTGCCAGCAGTGACGGACAGAGCAACACCGGGGAGCTGTTTTTT. Amino acid sequence: CASSDGQSNTGELFF. The genes are TRBV6-2 or TRBV6-3 and TRBJ2-2; D is perhaps TRBD1 (6 bases). Germline assignment: CDR1 MNHEY and CDR2 SVGEGT. Trimming removed 5 bases from V and 2 bases from J, with 12 bases in between. The CDR3 is 15 amino acids.

The V and J genes are TRBV6-2 or TRBV6-3 and TRBJ2-3, with 11 bases that match TRBD2. CDR1 and CDR2 from the germline V gene are MNHEY and SVGEGT. The CDR3 consists of 15 residues. Trimming cost V 5 bases and J 2 bases; bases outside gene matches: 3. CDR3 coding DNA: TGTGCCAGCAGTAGACTAGCGGGGCCCACAGATACGCAGTATTTT. Amino acid sequence: CASSRLAGPTDTQYF.

The rearrangement uses TRBV4-1 and TRBJ2-7, with D perhaps TRBD2 (5 bases). CDR1 is MGHRA and CDR2 is YSYEKL in the germline V gene. V lost 0 bases and J lost 6, with 12 bases in between. The CDR3 loop spans 14 amino acids. DNA of the CDR3: TGCGCCAGCAGCCAAGACCCACTTGGAGGCGAGCAGTACTTC. Protein: CASSQDPLGGEQYF.

This clone was counted between two and nine times. This CDR3 is CSGRDTGELFF. CDR3 DNA: TGCAGCGGGCGGGACACCGGGGAGCTGTTTTTT. The V gene is TRBV29-1, the J gene TRBJ2-2; D possibly corresponds to TRBD2 (5 bases). Trimming took 7 bases from V and 3 from J, leaving 6 bases between them. Germline loops: CDR1 SQVTM, CDR2 ANQGSEA. The CDR3 consists of 11 residues.

In its sample, this clone was seen once. The chain recombines TRBV6-1 with TRBJ1-2; possibly TRBD1 for D (6 bases). The CDR3 length is 15 residues. Germline loops: CDR1 MNHNS, CDR2 SASEGT. V shed 0 bases and J shed 5 bases, with 13 bases lying between them. The chain's CDR3 is CASSEAVGQPYGYTF. DNA of the CDR3: TGTGCCAGCAGTGAAGCGGTAGGACAGCCATATGGCTACACCTTC.

This clone has ten or more counts. The chain has TRBV5-1 and TRBJ2-5; 7 bases are shared with TRBD2. The V gene end was trimmed by 4 bases and the J gene end by 5 bases; junction bases not matched to a gene: 5. The length of the CDR3 is 13 residues. Looked up from germline, CDR1 is SGHRS and CDR2 is YFSETQ. As DNA, the CDR3 is TGCGCCAGCAGCGTAAGCGGGGTCGAGACCCAGTACTTC. Its translation is CASSVSGVETQYF.

CDR3 coding DNA: TGTGCCAGCAGCTCCGGGACCTATAATTCACCCCTCCACTTT. Its protein is CASSSGTYNSPLHF. The chain has TRBV6-6 and TRBJ1-6; D is unclear. Between the trimmed V and J ends, which lost 6 bases and 2 bases, there was a span of 8 bases. Per the germline V gene, CDR1 is MNHNY and CDR2 is SVGAGI (reference sequence). The CDR3 loop spans 14 amino acids.